This T cell receptor beta chain derives from a study of preoperative IRX-2 immunotherapy in early breast cancer. Profiled with immunoSEQ multiplex PCR; TCRdb holds only in-frame clones, not every one. The repertoire includes 20,000 to 30,000 clones, over 75% of them detected once, and about 8.4% sits in the top ten. As to treatment: preoperative locoregional IRX-2 cytokine immunotherapy. Samples came from a phase Ib trial of preoperative locoregional IRX-2 cytokine immunotherapy. The CDR3 runs 13 residues. CDR1 and CDR2 from the germline V gene are SGHRS and YFSETQ. V lost 4 bases and J 2 bases, leaving 9 bases between the germline ends.

The sample here was tumor tissue, taken after IRX-2 immunotherapy. The origin of this receptor is a human donor with breast cancer. The V call is TRBV5-1, the J call TRBJ2-5; perhaps TRBD1 as D (6 bases). CDR3 nucleotides: TGCGCCAGCAGCGCGGACAGTCAAGAGACCCAGTACTTC. Translation gives CASSADSQETQYF.